The 20 T cell receptor beta chains below come from one sample, sequenced in a study of vaccination and CD4 T cells after COVID-19. The treatment is: 10-day PBMC culture with coronavirus spike peptide pools or control peptides (ViraFEST assay). These receptors lack a known antigen. An Oncomine TCR Beta short-read assay was used to sequence the DNA from cultured CD4+ T cells. TCRdb recomputed calls from the PCR reads with MiXCR, one row per CDR3 protein. The table shows approximately 18,000 distinct CDR3 sequences, with roughly 51% occurring only once. The specimen sequenced was CD4+ T cells from blood, cultured in vitro. The receptors stem from a human donor who had recovered from COVID-19.

In its sample, this clonotype was seen a few times. The chain combines TRBV24-1 with TRBJ1-2; unclear D gene. V was cut by 3 bases and J by 8 bases, with 15 bases left in between. This CDR3 has 14 residues. The V gene's germline CDR1 is KGHDR and CDR2 SFDVKD. This CDR3 is CATSDLTKDSGYTF. The CDR3 region has the DNA TGTGCCACCAGTGATCTAACTAAAGATTCCGGCTACACCTTC.

This clonotype showed up just a few times. This chain joins TRBV20-1 and TRBJ1-5; D is unclear. Germline values: CDR1 DFQATT, CDR2 SNEGSKA (reference sequence). CDR3 length: 14 amino acids. Trimming left V 3 bases short and J 4 bases short, with 13 bases between. The CDR3 loop is CSASGPTVNQPQHF. CDR3 coding DNA: TGCAGTGCTAGTGGTCCCACTGTAAATCAGCCCCAGCATTTT.

This clonotype was found a few times. This chain connects TRBV20-1 to TRBJ2-3; no reliable D call. CDR3 length: 9 amino acids. CDR1 and CDR2 from the germline V gene are DFQATT and SNEGSKA (reference sequence). The V end was cut by 8 bases, the J end by 3 bases, with 3 bases between. Written as DNA, the CDR3 is TGCAGTTCGACAGATACGCAGTATTTT. Translating gives CSSTDTQYF.

CDR3: CASSSGTVTYEQYF. The CDR3, as DNA: TGTGCCAGCAGTTCCGGGACGGTGACCTACGAGCAGTACTTC. The gene calls are TRBV6-5 and TRBJ2-7; D may correspond to TRBD1 or TRBD2 (5 bases each). The CDR3 is made up of 14 amino acids. The V end was cut by 4 bases, the J end by 2 bases, with 12 bases between. Germline CDR1 reads MNHEY; CDR2 reads SVGAGI.

The genes are TRBV7-8 and TRBJ2-1; D is possibly TRBD2 (6 bases). Germline V gene lookup returns CDR1 SGHVS and CDR2 FQNEAQ. This CDR3 has 15 residues. V was pared by 2 bases and J by 10 bases, with 18 bases between. DNA of the CDR3: TGTGCCAGCAGCTTAAGCTTGTCGGGGGTCGGGGAGCAGTTCTTC. Protein sequence: CASSLSLSGVGEQFF.

The chain recombines TRBV6-1 with TRBJ2-2; D call uncertain. The CDR3 totals 13 residues. Germline V gives CDR1 MNHNS, CDR2 SASEGT. Trimming stripped 6 bases from V and 0 bases from J, with 5 bases between. The CDR3 here is CASRISNTGELFF. The CDR3 nucleotides are TGTGCCAGCAGGATTTCGAACACCGGGGAGCTGTTTTTT.

CDR3 bases: TGCAGTGCTAGAGTCCGGGGCGGCATCTCCTACAATGAGCAGTTCTTC. It translates to CSARVRGGISYNEQFF. The chain joins TRBV20-1 to TRBJ2-1, with D perhaps TRBD1 or TRBD2 (5 bases each). V lost 1 base and J 0 bases, leaving 13 bases between the germline ends. Germline V gene data show CDR1 as DFQATT and CDR2 as SNEGSKA (reference sequence). The CDR3 extends over 16 amino acids.

The V call is TRBV2, the J call TRBJ2-3; D unresolved. The germline V and J ends were trimmed by 5 bases and 4 bases, with 7 bases remaining between them. This CDR3 region has 12 residues. Germline V gene data show CDR1 as SNHLY and CDR2 as FYNNEI. CDR3 region: CASSYTSDTQYF. The CDR3 DNA sequence: TGTGCCAGCAGTTACACCTCAGATACGCAGTATTTT. The full variable domain, completed using reference TRBV2 and TRBJ2-3, is EPEVTQTPSHQVTQMGQEVILRCVPISNHLYFYWYRQILGQKVEFLVSFYNNEISEKSEIFDDQFSVERPDGSNFTLKIRSTKLEDSAMYFCASSYTSDTQYFGPGTRLTVL.

The chain combines TRBV11-3 with TRBJ2-3; tentatively, D is TRBD1 or TRBD2 (5 bases each). Germline V gene data show CDR1 as SGHNT and CDR2 as YENEEA. The CDR3 has 14 amino acids. Trimming pared 8 bases from V and 0 bases from J, leaving 12 bases between. The CDR3 region has the DNA TGTGCCAGCTCCCAGGGCGGGAGCACAGATACGCAGTATTTT. Translating it yields CASSQGGSTDTQYF.

V usage is TRBV30 and J usage is TRBJ1-6; D gene ambiguous. The CDR3 is 16 amino acids. V was cut by 2 bases and J by 2 bases, with 13 bases left in between. Germline V gives CDR1 GTSNPN, CDR2 SVGIG (reference sequence). This CDR3 reads CAWSTDIAAYNSPLHF. In DNA, the CDR3 is TGTGCCTGGAGTACCGACATCGCGGCCTATAATTCACCCCTCCACTTT.

The rearrangement joins TRBV25-1 to TRBJ1-2; tentatively, D is TRBD1 (5 bases). V was cut by 4 bases and J by 7 bases, with 10 bases left in between. The CDR3 length is 12 residues. CDR1 and CDR2 from the germline V gene are MGHDK and SYGVNS. The CDR3 nucleotides are TGTGCCAGCAGTGGTCATGGGGGTGGCTACACCTTC. Protein: CASSGHGGGYTF.

This clonotype has a handful of counts. The V gene is TRBV6-1, the J gene TRBJ1-6; 8 nucleotides match TRBD1. The germline V gene has CDR1 MNHNS and CDR2 SASEGT. The CDR3 is 14 amino acids. Losses at the gene ends were 6 bases for V and 10 bases for J; bases not matched to a gene: 8. The CDR3 region has the DNA TGTGCCAGCAGCCGGACAGGGTTTGGATCACCCCTCCACTTT. Residues: CASSRTGFGSPLHF.

This clonotype was picked up a small number of times. The chain is built from TRBV6-1 and TRBJ1-5; D might be TRBD1 (5 bases). The CDR3 totals 13 residues. Germline V lookup: CDR1 MNHNS, CDR2 SASEGT. With 6 bases removed from V and 5 bases from J, the gap between germline ends came to 11 bases. CDR3 nucleotides: TGTGCCAGCAGGGTGACAGACTATCAGCCCCAGCATTTT. Its translation is CASRVTDYQPQHF.

The V call is TRBV28, the J call TRBJ2-2; 7 nucleotides match TRBD1. This CDR3 has 14 residues. Trimming cost V 5 bases and J 6 bases; bases outside gene matches: 6. Germline lookup yields CDR1 MDHEN and CDR2 SYDVKM. For the CDR3, the DNA is TGTGCCAGCAGTGCAAACAGGGGACCCGGGGAGCTGTTTTTT. Protein sequence: CASSANRGPGELFF.

The table lists this clonotype with a few counts. The rearrangement uses TRBV20-1 and TRBJ1-4; D call uncertain. V lost 3 bases and J 5 bases, leaving 13 bases between the germline ends. The CDR3 length is 14 residues. From germline, CDR1 is DFQATT and CDR2 SNEGSKA (reference sequence). The CDR3: CSARARRGNEKLFF. The CDR3, as DNA: TGCAGTGCTAGGGCCCGCCGGGGAAATGAAAAACTGTTTTTT.

This clonotype was detected only once. CDR3 loop: CSAGLAGFTYEQYF. The CDR3 DNA reads as TGCAGTGCCGGACTAGCGGGGTTCACCTACGAGCAGTACTTC. This chain uses TRBV20-1 with TRBJ2-7, with 12 bases matching TRBD2. CDR3 size: 14 residues. CDR1 is DFQATT and CDR2 is SNEGSKA in the germline V gene (reference sequence). The junction had 5 bases not matched to a gene; V was cut back by 6 bases and J by 2 bases.

The chain combines TRBV15 with TRBJ2-1; perhaps TRBD1 as D (6 bases). The CDR3 runs to 20 residues. V lost 0 bases and J lost 0, with 21 bases in between. Germline CDR1 LNHNV, CDR2 YYDKDF (reference sequence). In DNA form, the CDR3 reads TGTGCCACCAGCAGAGATGGTTGGGGCAAGGGGGTATCCTCCTACAATGAGCAGTTCTTC. It encodes CATSRDGWGKGVSSYNEQFF.

The chain has TRBV19 and TRBJ1-1; 10 bases agree with TRBD1. With 6 bases clipped from V and 5 bases from J, the junction kept 6 bases outside the gene matches. The length of the CDR3 is 14 residues. Germline lookup yields CDR1 LNHDA and CDR2 SQIVND (reference sequence). CDR3 bases: TGTGCCAGTAGGAGCCGGACAGGGGGGACTGAAGCTTTCTTT. Translation: CASRSRTGGTEAFF.

The chain employs TRBV6-2 or TRBV6-3 and TRBJ2-7; unclear D gene. This CDR3 is 16 amino acids long. V lost 0 bases and J 0 bases, leaving 12 bases between the germline ends. Looked up from germline, CDR1 is MNHEY and CDR2 is SVGEGT. CDR3 bases: TGTGCCAGCAGTTACTCTGTTACTATAAACTCCTACGAGCAGTACTTC. Protein product: CASSYSVTINSYEQYF.

This clonotype occurred once. The chain uses TRBV25-1 and TRBJ2-5, with 13 bases lining up with TRBD2. Trimming cost V 5 bases and J 5 bases; bases outside gene matches: 5. In germline, CDR1 is MGHDK, CDR2 SYGVNS. The CDR3 contains 15 residues. CDR3 bases: TGTGCCAGCAGTTCGGGACTAGCGGGGTTCGAGACCCAGTACTTC. It encodes CASSSGLAGFETQYF.